The following is a TCR beta chain sequence with its context. The sample originates from a study of shared clonotypes between healthy human individuals. The overall study: Plates per donor: three CD4 naive, three CD4 memory, two CD8 naive, one CD8 memory.

Those who donated, Caucasian adults without exception, all lived in Nashville, Tennessee. CD4+ cells were split into CD45RA+ naive and CD45RA-negative memory subsets. The CDR3 is 15 residues long. Trimming left V 5 bases short and J 0 bases short, with 11 bases between. CDR1 and CDR2 (germline): MDHEN, SYDVKM. The authors loaded roughly 180 ng DNA, around 32,000 T cell genomes, into sorted-subset replicate PCRs. The method was immunoSEQ multiplex PCR; TCRdb's version includes in-frame clones alone and lacks a portion of them. The table shows under 1,900,000 clones, with 98% occurring only once. This chain connects TRBV28 to TRBJ1-5; tentatively, D is TRBD1 (6 bases). The sample was naive CD4+ T cells sorted from blood. Described subset: CD45RA+ positively selected. The origin of this receptor is a man aged 25 to 45 in good health. Here the CDR3 reads CASSPQGGSNQPQHF. The CDR3 DNA reads TGTGCCAGCAGTCCACAGGGTGGTAGCAATCAGCCCCAGCATTTT.